This section outlines one T cell receptor beta chain sequence together with its context. The sample belongs to a study of cytomegalovirus exposure and HLA in healthy donors. PCR primers comprised 60 Vbeta and 13 Jbeta primers. Measured with immunoSEQ multiplex PCR; TCRdb has only the in-frame clones, and not every one. The sample lists about 150,000 clones; approximately 67% were seen once. Trimming cost V 4 bases and J 6 bases, with 18 bases left between them. Looked up from germline, CDR1 is MNHNS and CDR2 is SASEGT. This CDR3 is 15 amino acids long. This sequence joins TRBV6-1 and TRBJ1-1; weak D call: TRBD1 (6 bases). Sequencing was performed on PBMCs. The receptor was isolated from a woman aged 55 to 70 in good health and CMV-seronegative. This CDR3 is CASSVQGWKTPEAFF. As DNA, the CDR3 is TGTGCCAGCAGTGTACAGGGCTGGAAAACGCCTGAAGCTTTCTTT.